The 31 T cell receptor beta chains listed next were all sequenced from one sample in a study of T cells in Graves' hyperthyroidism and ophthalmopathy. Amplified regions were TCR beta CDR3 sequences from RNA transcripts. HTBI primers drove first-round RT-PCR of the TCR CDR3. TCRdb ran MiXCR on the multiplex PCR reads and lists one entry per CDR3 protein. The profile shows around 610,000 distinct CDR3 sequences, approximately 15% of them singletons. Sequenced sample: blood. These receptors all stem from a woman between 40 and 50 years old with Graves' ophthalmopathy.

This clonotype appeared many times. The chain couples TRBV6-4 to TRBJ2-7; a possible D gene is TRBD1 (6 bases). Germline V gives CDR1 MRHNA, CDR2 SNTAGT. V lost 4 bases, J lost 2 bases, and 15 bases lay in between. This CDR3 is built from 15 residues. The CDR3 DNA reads TGTGCCAGCAGTGTATTAGTACAGGGAACCTACGAGCAGTACTTC. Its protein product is CASSVLVQGTYEQYF.

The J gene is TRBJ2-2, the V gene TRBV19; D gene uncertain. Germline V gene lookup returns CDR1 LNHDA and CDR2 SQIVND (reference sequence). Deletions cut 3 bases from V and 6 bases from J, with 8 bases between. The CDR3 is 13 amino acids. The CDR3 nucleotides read TGTGCCAGTAGTATTCCGGGCCCCGGGGAGCTGTTTTTT. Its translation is CASSIPGPGELFF.

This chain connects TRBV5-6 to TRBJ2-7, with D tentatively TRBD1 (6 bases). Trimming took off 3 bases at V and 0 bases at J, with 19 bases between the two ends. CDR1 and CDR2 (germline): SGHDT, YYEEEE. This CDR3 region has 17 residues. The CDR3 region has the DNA TGTGCCAGCAGCTGGGCCGGACAGACCCGGAGCTCCTACGAGCAGTACTTC. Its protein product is CASSWAGQTRSSYEQYF.

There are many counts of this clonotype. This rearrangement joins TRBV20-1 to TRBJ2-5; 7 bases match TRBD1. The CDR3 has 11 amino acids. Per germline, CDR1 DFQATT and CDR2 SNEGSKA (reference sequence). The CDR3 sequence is CSGTVQETQYF. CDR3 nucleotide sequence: TGCAGCGGGACAGTCCAAGAGACCCAGTACTTC.

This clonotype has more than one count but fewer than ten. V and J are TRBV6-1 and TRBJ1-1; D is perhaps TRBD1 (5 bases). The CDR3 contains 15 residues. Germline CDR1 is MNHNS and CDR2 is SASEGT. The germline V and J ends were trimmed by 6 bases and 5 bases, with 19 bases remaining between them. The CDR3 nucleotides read TGTGCCAGCAGCCCCGCCAGGGCTCGAAGAACTGAAGCTTTCTTT. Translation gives CASSPARARRTEAFF.

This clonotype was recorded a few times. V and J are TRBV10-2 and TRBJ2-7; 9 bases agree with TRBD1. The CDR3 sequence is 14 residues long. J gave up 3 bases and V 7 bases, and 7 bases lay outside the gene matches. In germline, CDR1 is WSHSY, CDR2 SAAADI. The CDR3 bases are TGCGCCAGCAAGGGGGGGACAGGGCACTACGAGCAGTACTTC. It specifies CASKGGTGHYEQYF.

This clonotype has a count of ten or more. The CDR3 nucleotides read TGTGCCAGCAGTTACTCGGGGAGCGGCAATCAGCCCCAGCATTTT. Protein product: CASSYSGSGNQPQHF. The chain joins TRBV6-5 to TRBJ1-5; D ambiguous. This CDR3 has 15 residues. Germline CDR1 reads MNHEY; CDR2 reads SVGAGI. Trimming pared 0 bases from V and 2 bases from J, leaving 8 bases between.

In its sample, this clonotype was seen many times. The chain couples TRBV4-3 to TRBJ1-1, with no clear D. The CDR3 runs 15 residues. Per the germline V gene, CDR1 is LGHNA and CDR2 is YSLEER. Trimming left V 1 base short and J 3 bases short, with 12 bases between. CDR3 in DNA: TGCGCCAGCAGCCAAGGGCCCGCCCGTGACACTGAAGCTTTCTTT. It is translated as CASSQGPARDTEAFF.

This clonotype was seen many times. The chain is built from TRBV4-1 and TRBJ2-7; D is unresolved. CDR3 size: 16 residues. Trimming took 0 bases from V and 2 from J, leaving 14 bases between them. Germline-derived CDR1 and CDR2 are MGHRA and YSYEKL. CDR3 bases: TGCGCCAGCAGCCAAGACTGGGGATTTAACCCCTACGAGCAGTACTTC. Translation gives CASSQDWGFNPYEQYF.

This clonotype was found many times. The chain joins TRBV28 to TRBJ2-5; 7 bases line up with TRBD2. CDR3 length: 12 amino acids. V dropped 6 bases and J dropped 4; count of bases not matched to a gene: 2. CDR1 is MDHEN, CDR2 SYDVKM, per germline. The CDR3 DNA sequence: TGTGCCAGCAGCGGGACTACAGAGACCCAGTACTTC. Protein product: CASSGTTETQYF.

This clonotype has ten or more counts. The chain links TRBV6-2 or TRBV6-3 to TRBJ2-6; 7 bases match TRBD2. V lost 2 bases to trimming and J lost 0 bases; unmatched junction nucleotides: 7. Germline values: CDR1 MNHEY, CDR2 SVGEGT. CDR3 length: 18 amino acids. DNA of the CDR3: TGTGCCAGCAGTTACAAAGCGGGGTGGGGCTCTGGGGCCAACGTCCTGACTTTC. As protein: CASSYKAGWGSGANVLTF.

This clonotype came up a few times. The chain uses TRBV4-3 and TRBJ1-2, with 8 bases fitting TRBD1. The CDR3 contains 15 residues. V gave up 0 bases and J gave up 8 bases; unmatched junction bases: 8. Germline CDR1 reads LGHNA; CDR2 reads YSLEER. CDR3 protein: CASSQDPRTGSGYTF. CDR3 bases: TGCGCCAGCAGCCAAGATCCTCGGACAGGGTCGGGCTACACCTTC.

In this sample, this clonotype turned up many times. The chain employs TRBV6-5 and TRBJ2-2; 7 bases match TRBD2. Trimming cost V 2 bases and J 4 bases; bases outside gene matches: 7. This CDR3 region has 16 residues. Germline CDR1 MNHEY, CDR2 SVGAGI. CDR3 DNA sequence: TGTGCCAGCAGTTACCCCCTCGGGGGGTCCACCGGGGAGCTGTTTTTT. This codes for CASSYPLGGSTGELFF.

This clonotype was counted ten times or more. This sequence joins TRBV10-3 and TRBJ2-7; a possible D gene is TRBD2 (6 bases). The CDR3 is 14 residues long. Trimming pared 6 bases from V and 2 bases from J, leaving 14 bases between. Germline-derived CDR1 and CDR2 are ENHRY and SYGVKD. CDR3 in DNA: TGTGCCATCAGCCCTGCCGGGGGAACCTACGAGCAGTACTTC. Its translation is CAISPAGGTYEQYF.

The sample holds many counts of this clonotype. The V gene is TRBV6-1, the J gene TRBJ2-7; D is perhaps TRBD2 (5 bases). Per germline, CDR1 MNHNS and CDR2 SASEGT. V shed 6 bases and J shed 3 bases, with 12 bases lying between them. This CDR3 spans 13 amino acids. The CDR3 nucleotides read TGTGCCAGCAGGCTGCCGGGGAGCTACGAGCAGTACTTC. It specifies CASRLPGSYEQYF.

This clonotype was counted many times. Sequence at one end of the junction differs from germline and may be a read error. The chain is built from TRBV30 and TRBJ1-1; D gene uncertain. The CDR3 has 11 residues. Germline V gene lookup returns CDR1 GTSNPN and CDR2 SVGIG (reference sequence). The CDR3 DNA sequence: TGTGCCTGGAGTGCTCACACCGAAGCTTTCTTT. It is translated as CAWSAHTEAFF.

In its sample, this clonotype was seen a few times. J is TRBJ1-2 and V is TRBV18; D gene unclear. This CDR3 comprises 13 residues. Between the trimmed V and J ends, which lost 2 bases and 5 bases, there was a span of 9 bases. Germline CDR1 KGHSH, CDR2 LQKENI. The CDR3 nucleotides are TGTGCCAGCTCACCAGCGACAAATTATGGCTACACCTTC. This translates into CASSPATNYGYTF.

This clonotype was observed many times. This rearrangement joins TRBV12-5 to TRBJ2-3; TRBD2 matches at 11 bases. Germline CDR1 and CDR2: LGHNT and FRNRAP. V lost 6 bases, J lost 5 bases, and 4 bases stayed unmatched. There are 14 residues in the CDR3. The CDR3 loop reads CASGPGLAGDTQYF. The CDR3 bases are TGTGCTAGTGGCCCCGGACTAGCGGGAGATACGCAGTATTTT.

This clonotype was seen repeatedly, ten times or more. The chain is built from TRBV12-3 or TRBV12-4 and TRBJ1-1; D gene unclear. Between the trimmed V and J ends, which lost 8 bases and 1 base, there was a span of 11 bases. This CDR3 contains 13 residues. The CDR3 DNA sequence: TGTGCCAGCCTTAAAGCTGGGAACACTGAAGCTTTCTTT. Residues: CASLKAGNTEAFF.

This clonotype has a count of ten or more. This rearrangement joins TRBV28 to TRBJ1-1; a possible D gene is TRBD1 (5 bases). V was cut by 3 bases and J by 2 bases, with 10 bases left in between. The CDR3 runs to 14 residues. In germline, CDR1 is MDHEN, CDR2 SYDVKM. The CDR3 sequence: CASSFKTANTEAFF. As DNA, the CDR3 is TGTGCCAGCAGTTTTAAGACAGCCAACACTGAAGCTTTCTTT.

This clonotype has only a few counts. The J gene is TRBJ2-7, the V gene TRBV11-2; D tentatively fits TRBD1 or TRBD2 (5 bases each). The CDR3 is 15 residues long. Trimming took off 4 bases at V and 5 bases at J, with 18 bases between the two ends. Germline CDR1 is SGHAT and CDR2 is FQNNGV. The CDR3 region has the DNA TGTGCCAGCAGCTCCCTCGGGGCGGTCGGCAACGAGCAGTACTTC. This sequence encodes CASSSLGAVGNEQYF.

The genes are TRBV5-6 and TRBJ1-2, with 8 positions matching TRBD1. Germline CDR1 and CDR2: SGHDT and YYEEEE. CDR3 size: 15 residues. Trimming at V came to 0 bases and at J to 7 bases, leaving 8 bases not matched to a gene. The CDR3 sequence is CASSLGTGRSGGYTF. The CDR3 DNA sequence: TGTGCCAGCAGCTTGGGGACAGGGCGATCTGGTGGCTACACCTTC. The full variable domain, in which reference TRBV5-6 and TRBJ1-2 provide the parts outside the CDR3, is DAGVTQSPTHLIKTRGQQVTLRCSPKSGHDTVSWYQQALGQGPQFIFQYYEEEERQRGNFPDRFSGHQFPNYSSELNVNALLLGDSALYLCASSLGTGRSGGYTFGSGTRLTVV.

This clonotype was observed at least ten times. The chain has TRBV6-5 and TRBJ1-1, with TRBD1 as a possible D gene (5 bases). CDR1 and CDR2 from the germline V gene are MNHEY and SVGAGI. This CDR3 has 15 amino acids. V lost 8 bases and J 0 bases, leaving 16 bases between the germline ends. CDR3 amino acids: CASSSPREVNTEAFF. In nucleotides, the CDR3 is TGTGCCAGCTCCTCCCCCAGGGAGGTGAACACTGAAGCTTTCTTT.

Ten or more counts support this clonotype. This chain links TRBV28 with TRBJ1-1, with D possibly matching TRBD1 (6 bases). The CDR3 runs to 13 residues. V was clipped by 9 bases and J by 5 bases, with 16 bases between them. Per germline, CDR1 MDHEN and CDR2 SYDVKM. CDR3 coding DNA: TGTGCCAGTACCAGGGGACGGAGGACTGAAGCTTTCTTT. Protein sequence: CASTRGRRTEAFF.

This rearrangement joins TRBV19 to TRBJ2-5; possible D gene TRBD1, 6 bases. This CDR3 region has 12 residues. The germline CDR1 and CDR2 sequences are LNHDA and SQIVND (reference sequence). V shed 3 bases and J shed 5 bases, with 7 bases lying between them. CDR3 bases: TGTGCCAGTAGTATGCAGGGGGAGACCCAGTACTTC. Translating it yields CASSMQGETQYF.

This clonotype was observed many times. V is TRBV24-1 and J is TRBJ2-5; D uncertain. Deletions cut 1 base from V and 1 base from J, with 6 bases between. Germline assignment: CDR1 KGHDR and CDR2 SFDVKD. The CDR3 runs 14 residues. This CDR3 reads CATSDLRTQETQYF. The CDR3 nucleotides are TGTGCCACCAGTGATTTAAGGACCCAAGAGACCCAGTACTTC.

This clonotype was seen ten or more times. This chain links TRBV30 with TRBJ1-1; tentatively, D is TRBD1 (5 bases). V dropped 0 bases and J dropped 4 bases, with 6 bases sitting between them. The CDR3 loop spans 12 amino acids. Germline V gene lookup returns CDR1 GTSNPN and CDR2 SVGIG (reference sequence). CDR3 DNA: TGTGCCTGGAGTGTGGGGGGCACTGAAGCTTTCTTT. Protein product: CAWSVGGTEAFF.

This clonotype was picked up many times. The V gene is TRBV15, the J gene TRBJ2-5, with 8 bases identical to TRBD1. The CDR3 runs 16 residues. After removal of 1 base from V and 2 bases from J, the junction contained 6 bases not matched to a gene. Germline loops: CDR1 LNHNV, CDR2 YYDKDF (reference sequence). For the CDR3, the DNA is TGTGCCACCAGCAGAGTTGGCAGGGGGCTTCAAGAGACCCAGTACTTC. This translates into CATSRVGRGLQETQYF.

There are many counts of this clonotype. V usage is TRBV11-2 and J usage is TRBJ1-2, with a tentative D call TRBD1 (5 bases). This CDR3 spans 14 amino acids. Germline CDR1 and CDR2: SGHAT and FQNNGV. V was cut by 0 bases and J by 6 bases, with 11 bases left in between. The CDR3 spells CASSLETAADGYTF. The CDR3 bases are TGTGCCAGCAGCTTAGAGACAGCCGCCGATGGCTACACCTTC. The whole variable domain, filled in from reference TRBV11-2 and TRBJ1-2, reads EAGVAQSPRYKIIEKRQSVAFWCNPISGHATLYWYQQILGQGPKLLIQFQNNGVVDDSQLPKDRFSAERLKGVDSTLKIQPAKLEDSAVYLCASSLETAADGYTFGSGTRLTVV.

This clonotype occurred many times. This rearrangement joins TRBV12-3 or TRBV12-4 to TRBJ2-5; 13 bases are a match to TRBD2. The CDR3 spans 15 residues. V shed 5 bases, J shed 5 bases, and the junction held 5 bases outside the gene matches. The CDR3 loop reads CASSPRTSGSETQYF. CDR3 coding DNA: TGTGCCAGCAGTCCCAGGACTAGCGGGAGCGAGACCCAGTACTTC.

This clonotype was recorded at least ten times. The CDR3 region has the DNA TGTGCCAGCACCCAGACTATGTTGAACACTGAAGCTTTCTTT. This sequence encodes CASTQTMLNTEAFF. J is TRBJ1-1 and V is TRBV28; D not certain. Looked up from germline, CDR1 is MDHEN and CDR2 is SYDVKM. Trimming left V 7 bases short and J 0 bases short, with 12 bases between. This CDR3 comprises 14 residues. Looking up the rest from reference TRBV28 and TRBJ1-1 gives the full variable domain: DVKVTQSSRYLVKRTGEKVFLECVQDMDHENMFWYRQDPGLGLRLIYFSYDVKMKEKGDIPEGYSVSREKKERFSLILESASTNQTSMYLCASTQTMLNTEAFFGQGTRLTVV.